The 23 T cell receptor beta chains listed next were all sequenced from one sample in a study of post-analysis software for immune sequencing data. These receptors lack a known antigen. The TCR beta cDNA libraries contained unique molecular identifiers. TCRdb re-called the PCR reads through MiXCR, storing one row per CDR3 protein. Here the sample spans more than 450,000 distinct CDR3 sequences, roughly 40% being singletons. Findings of the study overall: The five TRBV segments detected at higher frequency in patients than in controls included TRBV5-6, TRBV5-1 and TRBV20-1.

Sequenced input: blood. These receptors were obtained from a girl between 5 and 17 years old with multiple sclerosis.

The chain couples TRBV6-6 to TRBJ2-5, with 12 nucleotides matching TRBD2. CDR1 and CDR2 (germline): MNHNY, SVGAGI (reference sequence). This CDR3 is 16 amino acids long. Trimming took 5 bases from V and 3 from J; bases not matched to a gene: 7. In nucleotides, the CDR3 is TGTGCCAGCAGTACCTCACTAGCGGGAGGTGAAGAGACCCAGTACTTC. It codes for CASSTSLAGGEETQYF.

This clonotype was found a few times. This rearrangement joins TRBV12-3 or TRBV12-4 to TRBJ2-7; 9 bases agree with TRBD1. J lost 6 bases, V lost 6 bases, and 9 bases had no gene match. This CDR3 spans 14 amino acids. Here the CDR3 DNA reads TGTGCCAGCAGACCGACAGGGGGTGTCTCCGAGCAGTACTTC. Translation gives CASRPTGGVSEQYF.

This clonotype was counted only a few times. The chain employs TRBV7-2 and TRBJ2-1; a possible D gene is TRBD2 (6 bases). Trimming stripped 1 base from V and 5 bases from J, with 12 bases between. CDR3 length equals 15 residues. The germline V gene has CDR1 SGHTA and CDR2 FQGNSA. This CDR3 is CASSLVPSVDNEQFF. For the CDR3, the DNA is TGTGCCAGCAGCTTAGTCCCTAGCGTAGACAATGAGCAGTTCTTC.

The genes are TRBV20-1 and TRBJ2-7; 7 bases agree with TRBD1. Germline lookup yields CDR1 DFQATT and CDR2 SNEGSKA (reference sequence). V was pared by 0 bases and J by 1 base, with 9 bases of the junction left unmatched. The CDR3 is 16 residues long. For the CDR3, the DNA is TGCAGTGCTAGAGATCCCTCGACAGGGTTGTCCTACGAGCAGTACTTC. It specifies CSARDPSTGLSYEQYF.

This clonotype appeared once. The rearrangement uses TRBV3-1 and TRBJ1-1, with no clear D. Trimming removed 5 bases from V and 2 bases from J, with 6 bases in between. The germline V gene encodes CDR1 LGHDT and CDR2 YNNKEL (reference sequence). This CDR3 contains 12 residues. In DNA form, the CDR3 reads TGTGCCAGCAGCACTATTAACACTGAAGCTTTCTTT. Residues: CASSTINTEAFF.

This clonotype was detected a few times. The chain has TRBV12-3 or TRBV12-4 and TRBJ2-7, with 8 bases fitting TRBD1. The ends lost 6 bases at V and 0 bases at J; junction bases unmatched: 1. This CDR3 is built from 13 residues. The CDR3 DNA reads as TGTGCCAGCAGGGGACAGGCCTCCTACGAGCAGTACTTC. Amino acid sequence: CASRGQASYEQYF.

This clonotype was seen a handful of times. The CDR3 nucleotides read TGCGCCAGCAGCCAAGAAGGACAGGGCGCCTATGGCTACACCTTC. Translating it yields CASSQEGQGAYGYTF. The genes are TRBV4-1 and TRBJ1-2; 8 nucleotides line up with TRBD1. Trimming at V came to 0 bases and at J to 4 bases, leaving 4 bases not matched to a gene. The CDR3 runs 15 residues. Germline CDR1 MGHRA, CDR2 YSYEKL.

This clonotype turned up a few times. The chain recombines TRBV29-1 with TRBJ2-3; 11 bases map to TRBD2. V was clipped by 6 bases and J by 1 base; unmatched bases: 9. The V gene's germline CDR1 is SQVTM and CDR2 ANQGSEA. This CDR3 spans 16 amino acids. This CDR3 reads CSVVKVLAGGTDTQYF. In DNA form, the CDR3 reads TGCAGCGTAGTAAAGGTACTAGCGGGGGGCACAGATACGCAGTATTTT.

This chain connects TRBV5-1 to TRBJ2-3; 7 bases align to TRBD2. The germline V gene has CDR1 SGHRS and CDR2 YFSETQ. The CDR3 spans 20 residues. Trimming removed 0 bases from V and 7 bases from J; junction bases left unmatched: 23. The CDR3 sequence: CASSLARALADPTQTHTQYF. In DNA form, the CDR3 reads TGCGCCAGCAGCTTGGCAAGGGCCCTAGCGGATCCGACCCAAACCCATACGCAGTATTTT. Combining the CDR3 with reference TRBV5-1 and TRBJ2-3 gives the whole variable domain KAGVTQTPRYLIKTRGQQVTLSCSPISGHRSVSWYQQTPGQGLQFLFEYFSETQRNKGNFPGRFSGRQFSNSRSEMNVSTLELGDSALYLCASSLARALADPTQTHTQYFGPGTRLTVL.

The chain links TRBV11-2 to TRBJ1-1, with 8 bases lining up with TRBD1. The CDR3 totals 16 residues. The trim removed 2 bases at V and 1 base at J, leaving 6 bases unmatched. Germline V lookup: CDR1 SGHAT, CDR2 FQNNGV. This CDR3 is CASSLWSGGTNTEAFF. In DNA form, the CDR3 reads TGTGCCAGCAGCTTATGGTCAGGGGGCACGAACACTGAAGCTTTCTTT. Filled out from reference TRBV11-2 and TRBJ1-1, the complete variable domain reads EAGVAQSPRYKIIEKRQSVAFWCNPISGHATLYWYQQILGQGPKLLIQFQNNGVVDDSQLPKDRFSAERLKGVDSTLKIQPAKLEDSAVYLCASSLWSGGTNTEAFFGQGTRLTVV.

This clonotype occurred a few times. The rearrangement links TRBV10-3 to TRBJ2-4; D may correspond to TRBD1 or TRBD2 (5 bases each). The V end lost 2 bases, the J end lost 5 bases, and 16 bases lay between the germline ends. CDR3 length equals 16 residues. The germline V gene encodes CDR1 ENHRY and CDR2 SYGVKD. CDR3 amino acids: CAISERGQGGENIQYF. The CDR3 DNA is TGTGCCATCAGTGAGCGGGGCCAAGGAGGAGAAAACATTCAGTACTTC.

This chain links TRBV20-1 with TRBJ2-3; tentative D call: TRBD2 (5 bases). The V gene lost 0 bases and the J gene lost 2 bases, with 9 bases spanning the gap. This CDR3 has 14 amino acids. From germline, CDR1 is DFQATT and CDR2 SNEGSKA (reference sequence). The CDR3 nucleotides read TGCAGTGCTAGAGATTCGGGAAACACAGATACGCAGTATTTT. As protein: CSARDSGNTDTQYF.

This clonotype was counted only a few times. The rearrangement joins TRBV9 to TRBJ1-2; maybe TRBD1 (6 bases). CDR1 and CDR2 (germline): SGDLS, YYNGEE. The CDR3 is 14 residues long. Trimming took off 2 bases at V and 8 bases at J, with 16 bases between the two ends. The CDR3 DNA reads TGTGCCAGCAGCGTGAGAGCACAGGGTCCCGGCTACACCTTC. It yields the protein CASSVRAQGPGYTF.

A few counts support this clonotype. The rearrangement joins TRBV7-9 to TRBJ2-7; TRBD1 might be the D (6 bases). Trimming left V 5 bases short and J 2 bases short, with 13 bases between. This CDR3 is 14 amino acids long. CDR1 SEHNR and CDR2 FQNEAQ come from the germline V gene (reference sequence). For the CDR3, the DNA is TGTGCCAGCAGCCGAGGGGGTTTCCCCTACGAGCAGTACTTC. Encoded protein: CASSRGGFPYEQYF.

This chain links TRBV7-2 with TRBJ2-1; D perhaps matches TRBD2 (6 bases). The CDR3 runs 13 residues. V lost 4 bases and J lost 12, with 16 bases in between. Germline V CDR1 and CDR2: SGHTA, FQGNSA. CDR3 sequence: CASSSGPSGGQFF. The CDR3 DNA is TGTGCCAGCAGCTCGGGCCCCTCCGGGGGGCAGTTCTTC.

The chain combines TRBV12-3 or TRBV12-4 with TRBJ2-2; D may be TRBD1 or TRBD2 (5 bases each). This CDR3 contains 15 residues. The ends were cut back, 2 bases at V and 5 bases at J, with 12 bases in the middle. In DNA, the CDR3 is TGTGCCAGCAGTTTATCTAGCAGGGCAACCGGGGAGCTGTTTTTT. It translates to CASSLSSRATGELFF.

The chain uses TRBV20-1 and TRBJ2-1, with 7 bases fitting TRBD2. This CDR3 has 14 residues. From germline, CDR1 is DFQATT and CDR2 SNEGSKA (reference sequence). With 3 bases clipped from V and 4 bases from J, the junction kept 6 bases outside the gene matches. The CDR3 loop reads CSASPSGPYNEQFF. The CDR3 DNA reads as TGCAGTGCTAGCCCTAGCGGACCATACAATGAGCAGTTCTTC.

This clonotype was counted a single time. This chain links TRBV2 with TRBJ2-1, with a weak D call TRBD2 (6 bases). Germline V gene sequence: CDR1 SNHLY, CDR2 FYNNEI. There are 14 residues in the CDR3. Trimming took 8 bases from V and 7 from J, leaving 18 bases between them. CDR3 nucleotides: TGTGCCAGCCCGAGGTTCTCCCGGGGGAATGAGCAGTTCTTC. Amino acid sequence: CASPRFSRGNEQFF.

This clonotype was recorded a few times. The V gene is TRBV7-8, the J gene TRBJ1-2; 8 positions match TRBD1. The CDR3 spans 16 residues. The germline CDR1 and CDR2 sequences are SGHVS and FQNEAQ. The V segment lost 1 base and the J segment 3 bases; nucleotides outside the gene matches: 7. CDR3 in amino acids: CASSLVGQGGDYGYTF. Here the CDR3 DNA reads TGTGCCAGCAGCTTAGTAGGACAGGGAGGGGACTATGGCTACACCTTC.

Only a few counts were recorded for this clonotype. The chain employs TRBV5-1 and TRBJ2-4; D unresolved. Gene TRBJ2-7 matches the end of the DNA better, so the J call may be wrong. CDR1 is SGHRS and CDR2 is YFSETQ in the germline V gene. The CDR3 consists of 13 residues. The CDR3 region is CASSPTRHAEQYF. The CDR3 DNA reads TGCGCCAGCAGCCCTACGAGACACGCCGAGCAGTACTTC.

This clonotype was picked up a small number of times. The chain uses TRBV20-1 and TRBJ2-1, with D possibly TRBD2 on 6 matching bases. Germline V gene lookup returns CDR1 DFQATT and CDR2 SNEGSKA (reference sequence). V was pared by 2 bases and J by 5 bases, with 10 bases between. CDR3 length: 13 amino acids. CDR3 in DNA: TGCAGTGCTAGAAGGACTACCCACAATGAGCAGTTCTTC. Translated, it gives CSARRTTHNEQFF.

This chain joins TRBV6-5 and TRBJ2-7; the match to TRBD2 covers 9 bases. Germline-derived CDR1 and CDR2 are MNHEY and SVGAGI. V shed 1 base and J 3 bases; nucleotides not matched to a gene: 10. The length of the CDR3 is 17 residues. The CDR3 reads CASSYYPIAGDFYEQYF. CDR3 DNA: TGTGCCAGCAGTTACTATCCGATAGCGGGAGACTTCTACGAGCAGTACTTC.

In its sample, this clonotype was seen a few times. J is TRBJ2-5 and V is TRBV29-1; D possibly matches TRBD1 or TRBD2 (6 bases each). Germline V gives CDR1 SQVTM, CDR2 ANQGSEA. The V gene lost 6 bases and the J gene lost 4 bases, with 15 bases spanning the gap. The CDR3 has 13 residues. The CDR3 coding sequence is TGCAGCGTCCAGGGGAGGCTCCGAGAGACCCAGTACTTC. Protein product: CSVQGRLRETQYF.